The 5 T cell receptor beta chains listed next were all sequenced from one sample in a study of cytomegalovirus exposure and HLA in healthy donors. The repertoire was sequenced with immunoSEQ multiplex PCR; TCRdb's copy has only in-frame clones and lacks some. The profile shows about 170,000 clones, roughly 89% of them singletons. The sequenced sample consisted of PBMCs. The receptors shown here come from a man between 18 and 35 years old in good health and CMV-seropositive.

The CDR3 is CASSYYAREGDEQFF. DNA of the CDR3: TGTGCCAGCAGTTATTACGCGCGGGAGGGCGATGAGCAGTTCTTC. The chain has TRBV6-5 and TRBJ2-1; 9 positions agree with TRBD2. J lost 8 bases, V lost 3 bases, and 8 bases had no gene match. The CDR3 extends over 15 amino acids. CDR1 and CDR2 (germline): MNHEY, SVGAGI.

V usage is TRBV7-9 and J usage is TRBJ2-3, with a tentative D call TRBD2 (5 bases). CDR1 SEHNR and CDR2 FQNEAQ come from the germline V gene (reference sequence). Trimming cost V 6 bases and J 0 bases, with 16 bases left between them. There are 16 residues in the CDR3. CDR3 region: CASSLPRDTSTDTQYF. Here the CDR3 DNA reads TGTGCCAGCAGTTTACCCCGGGATACTAGCACAGATACGCAGTATTTT.

The rearrangement uses TRBV7-3 and TRBJ2-3; 8 nucleotides match TRBD2. V shed 1 base and J 2 bases; nucleotides not matched to a gene: 5. The germline CDR1 and CDR2 sequences are SGHTA and FQGTGA. CDR3 length: 16 residues. This chain's CDR3 is CASSLSTSGTTDTQYF. The DNA of the CDR3 is TGTGCCAGCAGCTTAAGCACTAGCGGTACCACAGATACGCAGTATTTT.

The V and J genes are TRBV28 and TRBJ1-2; D perhaps matches TRBD1 (6 bases). CDR1 is MDHEN, CDR2 SYDVKM, per germline. Deletions cut 6 bases from V and 4 bases from J, with 18 bases between. This CDR3 has 15 amino acids. Here the CDR3 DNA reads TGTGCCAGCAGCCAATCCCGGACAGTGGGCTATGGCTACACCTTC. Amino acid sequence: CASSQSRTVGYGYTF.

The chain uses TRBV7-8 and TRBJ2-7; 11 bases match TRBD2. Per the germline V gene, CDR1 is SGHVS and CDR2 is FQNEAQ. J was trimmed by 4 bases and V by 7 bases; bases with no gene match: 3. The CDR3 is 13 amino acids. CDR3 region: CASKTSGTYEQYF. The CDR3 nucleotides are TGTGCCAGCAAGACTAGCGGGACGTACGAGCAGTACTTC.